This T cell receptor (beta chain) derives from a study of blood T cell repertoires in COVID-19. Trimming pared 2 bases from V and 7 bases from J, leaving 9 bases between. The CDR3 has 14 amino acids. From germline, CDR1 is MNHEY and CDR2 SVGAGI. Some clones are missing from TCRdb's copy, which holds only in-frame ones; the method was immunoSEQ multiplex PCR. The data show about 170,000 clones, 88% seen once. Sequencing used peripheral blood. This TCR came from a man aged 50 to 59 who had recovered from COVID-19. The chain has TRBV6-5 and TRBJ1-6, with D perhaps TRBD1 (5 bases). CDR3 sequence (DNA): TGTGCCAGCAGTTACGGGCCAGGGAATTCACCCCTCCACTTT. As protein: CASSYGPGNSPLHF.